The entry below describes one TCR beta chain. The data were obtained in a study of identical twins. V was pared by 7 bases and J by 4 bases, with 13 bases of the junction left unmatched. The CDR3 is made up of 16 amino acids. Germline V gene sequence: CDR1 MDHEN, CDR2 SYDVKM. TCRdb re-analysed the 5' RACE reads in MiXCR, keeping a single row per CDR3 protein. This table holds about 1.7 million distinct CDR3 sequences, under 35% found once. The V and J genes are TRBV28 and TRBJ2-1, with 7 bases fitting TRBD1. The TCR comes from a newborn girl in good health. Sequencing used cord blood. The CDR3 coding sequence is TGTGCCAGCACCCTGGGGCAGGGGGAGCGGTACAATGAGCAGTTCTTC. This translates into CASTLGQGERYNEQFF.